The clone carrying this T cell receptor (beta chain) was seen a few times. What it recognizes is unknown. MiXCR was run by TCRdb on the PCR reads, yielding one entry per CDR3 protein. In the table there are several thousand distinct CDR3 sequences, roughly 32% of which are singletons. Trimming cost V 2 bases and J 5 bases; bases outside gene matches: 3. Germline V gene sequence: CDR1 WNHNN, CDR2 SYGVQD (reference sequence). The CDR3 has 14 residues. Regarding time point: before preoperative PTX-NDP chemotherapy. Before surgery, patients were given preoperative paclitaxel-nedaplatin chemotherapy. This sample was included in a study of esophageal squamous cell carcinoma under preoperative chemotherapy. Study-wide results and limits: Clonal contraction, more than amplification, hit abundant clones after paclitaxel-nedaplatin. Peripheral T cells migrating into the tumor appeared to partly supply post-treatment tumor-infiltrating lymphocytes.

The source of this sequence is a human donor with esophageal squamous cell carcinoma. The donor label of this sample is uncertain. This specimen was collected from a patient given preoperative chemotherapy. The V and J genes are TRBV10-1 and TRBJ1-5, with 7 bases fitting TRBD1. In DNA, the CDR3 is TGCGCCAGCAGTGAGGGAGGGGGCCATCAGCCCCAGCATTTT. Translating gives CASSEGGGHQPQHF.